What follows describes a single TCR beta chain. V shed 3 bases, J shed 4 bases, and the junction held 0 bases outside the gene matches. The CDR3 is 15 amino acids. Germline lookup yields CDR1 KGHSH and CDR2 LQKENI. Method: immunoSEQ multiplex PCR; TCRdb's copy keeps in-frame clones and lacks some. Here the sample spans fewer than 200,000 clones, 75% to 90% being singletons. The data stem from a study of blood T cell repertoires in COVID-19. The sequence was obtained from a human donor with acute or convalescent COVID-19. The donor label of this sample is uncertain. The specimen sequenced was peripheral blood. The chain combines TRBV18 with TRBJ2-1; 13 bases align to TRBD2. The CDR3 here is CASSPGLAGYNEQFF. The CDR3 DNA is TGTGCCAGCTCACCGGGACTAGCGGGGTACAATGAGCAGTTCTTC. Looking up the rest from reference TRBV18 and TRBJ2-1 gives the full variable domain: NAGVMQNPRHLVRRRGQEARLRCSPMKGHSHVYWYRQLPEEGLKFMVYLQKENIIDESGMPKERFSAEFPKEGPSILRIQQVVRGDSAAYFCASSPGLAGYNEQFFGPGTRLTVL.